The sequence of this TCR beta chain was determined in a study of OX40 agonist ivuxolimab in advanced cancers. In the study overall: Three patients, one with hepatocellular carcinoma and two with cutaneous melanoma, achieved partial responses.

Whole-study results and caveats: In the 0.1-3.0 mg/kg groups, partial responders showed among the lowest expansion.

Clones were sequenced by immunoSEQ multiplex PCR, and TCRdb holds only the in-frame ones, with some missing. The sample has roughly 77,000 clones; 92% are singletons. The CDR3 runs 13 residues. Per germline, CDR1 LGHNT and CDR2 FRNRAP. Trimming took off 2 bases at V and 5 bases at J, with 7 bases between the two ends. As regards this clone: The antigen is not known.

The V call is TRBV12-5, the J call TRBJ1-5; D unclear. The clonotype originates from an adult with an advanced solid tumor such as melanoma, head and neck, liver or kidney cancer. The specimen was CD4+ or CD8+ T cells sorted from blood, collected in a trial of the OX40 agonist ivuxolimab. This chain's CDR3 is CASGLSGDQPQHF. CDR3 coding DNA: TGTGCTAGTGGTTTGTCCGGAGATCAGCCCCAGCATTTT.